The clone carrying this TCR beta chain was detected only once. The sample comes from a study of cytotoxic CD8 clonotypes in ibrutinib-treated CLL. Study background: The group held over nine relapsed/refractory and fewer than 16 treatment-naive patients, with roughly 17 IGHV unmutated.

With 3 bases removed from V and 0 bases from J, the gap between germline ends came to 17 bases. Germline V gene sequence: CDR1 LNHDA, CDR2 SQIVND (reference sequence). This CDR3 spans 17 amino acids. Clones were sequenced by immunoSEQ multiplex PCR, and TCRdb holds only the in-frame ones, with some missing. The table includes a few hundred thousand clones, under 75% detected once. The V and J genes are TRBV19 and TRBJ1-1; the D is unclear. The sequences come from PBMCs, collected after 24 months of ibrutinib treatment. This clonotype originated in a human donor with chronic lymphocytic leukemia. CDR3 region: CASSIRPTIGMNTEAFF. CDR3 nucleotide sequence: TGTGCCAGTAGTATCCGCCCGACGATAGGAATGAACACTGAAGCTTTCTTT.